The clone carrying this T cell receptor beta chain was seen more than once but under ten times. Antigen specificity is unknown. This specimen comes from a study of identical twins. Study-level findings and limits: Cord blood beta clonotypes that were abundant carried fewer insertions, and memory repertoires showed no such trend.

Using its own MiXCR run on the 5' RACE reads, TCRdb lists one record per CDR3 protein. The repertoire consists of around 650,000 distinct CDR3 sequences, with roughly 6.6% occurring once and the leading ten covering about 1.5%. V trimming: 4 bases; J trimming: 4 bases; junction bases outside the gene matches: 12. This CDR3 has 17 residues. Germline V gene data show CDR1 as LGHDT and CDR2 as YNNKEL (reference sequence). These same data were also listed under a study on yellow fever vaccine responses in identical twins.

The receptor was derived from a woman aged 18-30 years in good health. The sample taken for sequencing was PBMCs. V gene TRBV3-1 combines with J gene TRBJ2-7; TRBD2 agrees at 11 bases. The DNA for the CDR3 is TGTGCCAGCAGCCGACGTAAGACTAGCGGGGCCGGGTACGAGCAGTACTTC. Residues: CASSRRKTSGAGYEQYF.